These 13 T cell receptor beta chains came from one sample sequenced in a study of tumor-infiltrating lymphocytes in primary liver carcinoma. The roughly 19-33 mg bulk tissue piece was not sorted before simultaneous RNA and DNA extraction. TCR beta cDNA was prepared out of around 460 ng total RNA by means of a constant-region primer. A slightly modified ARM-PCR protocol with three nested multiplex PCR rounds produced these TCR beta libraries. The first two PCR rounds, roughly 11 cycles each, used TRBV1-TRBV30 forward primers and a C-beta reverse primer. MiXCR was run by TCRdb on the multiplex PCR reads, yielding one entry per CDR3 protein. The sample records about 120,000 distinct CDR3 sequences, less than 75% being singletons. The material sequenced was tumor-adjacent normal liver tissue. The receptors shown here come from an older woman with primary liver carcinoma and hepatitis B virus infection.

This clonotype was picked up a small number of times. This may come from a read error, since a much larger clone is one base off. The rearrangement joins TRBV2 to TRBJ2-7; no definite D call. Germline CDR1 SNHLY, CDR2 FYNNEI. The length of the CDR3 is 17 residues. V was pared by 3 bases and J by 0 bases, with 18 bases between. Here the CDR3 reads CASSEIPVSLHSYEQYF. In nucleotides, the CDR3 is TGTGCCAGCAGTGAGATCCCGGTCAGCCTCCACTCCTACGAGCAGTACTTC.

Remarks on this clonotype: One base away lies a much larger clone, so this may be a sequencing read error. The rearrangement links TRBV5-1 to TRBJ2-1; unclear D gene. The J call is in doubt because the DNA end fits TRBJ2-7 better. Germline V gene sequence: CDR1 SGHRS, CDR2 YFSETQ. This CDR3 contains 14 residues. CDR3 nucleotides: TGCGCCAGCAGCTTGTCGGCCCTATACAATGAGCAGTACTTC. Residues: CASSLSALYNEQYF.

Details on this clonotype: One base away lies a much larger clone, so this may be a sequencing read error. CDR3 DNA sequence: TGTGCCAGCAGTCGGGCAGGGTGGGATTCATCCCTCCACTTT. Protein sequence: CASSRAGWDSSLHF. The chain couples TRBV25-1 to TRBJ1-6; D is possibly TRBD1 (5 bases). This CDR3 region has 14 residues. CDR1 MGHDK and CDR2 SYGVNS come from the germline V gene.

V and J are TRBV11-2 and TRBJ2-1; 9 bases match TRBD1. Germline V CDR1 and CDR2: SGHAT, FQNNGV. V shed 5 bases and J 7 bases; nucleotides not matched to a gene: 12. The CDR3 runs to 16 residues. CDR3 DNA sequence: TGTGCCAGCAGCCACCCCGACAGGGGGGGGGGGAATGAGCAGTTCTTC. Translation gives CASSHPDRGGGNEQFF.

As regards this clonotype: Germline is not matched at one junction end, which may reflect a read error. V is TRBV6-5 and J is TRBJ1-1; D is uncertain. CDR3 length: 15 amino acids. CDR1 and CDR2 from the germline V gene are MNHEY and SVGAGI. DNA of the CDR3: TGTACCAGCAGACCCAGGAGGCAGAAGAACACTGAAGCTTTCTTT. Amino acid sequence: CTSRPRRQKNTEAFF.

Points on this clonotype: At one boundary the junction diverges from the germline segment, which might be a read error. The rearrangement joins TRBV25-1 to TRBJ2-1; D might be TRBD2 (6 bases). The CDR3 length is 15 residues. The V gene's germline CDR1 is MGHDK and CDR2 SYGVNS. CDR3 sequence: CASSELGGARHERFF. In DNA form, the CDR3 reads TGTGCCAGCAGTGAATTGGGGGGAGCTAGGCATGAGCGGTTCTTC.

This clonotype was picked up many times. The chain recombines TRBV4-1 with TRBJ1-1; maybe TRBD1 (5 bases). V lost 0 bases and J 4 bases, leaving 15 bases between the germline ends. This CDR3 has 16 residues. Germline CDR1 MGHRA, CDR2 YSYEKL. DNA for the CDR3: TGCGCCAGCAGCCAAGATAGGGGCAGTGGGGGCACTGAAGCTTTCTTT. It specifies CASSQDRGSGGTEAFF.

In the case of this clonotype: At one boundary the junction diverges from the germline segment, which might be a read error. This chain connects TRBV6-1 to TRBJ1-3; no reliable D call. CDR1 and CDR2 from the germline V gene are MNHNS and SASEGT. This CDR3 has 13 residues. This chain's CDR3 is CVSSEGPGNTIYF. Written as DNA, the CDR3 is TGTGTCAGCAGTGAAGGGCCCGGAAACACCATATATTTT.

Remarks on this clonotype: A much larger clonotype is one base distant, so this may be a read error. The DNA of the CDR3 is TGTGCAAGTCGCCACCGGGGACCGTACGAGCAGTACTTC. Residues: CASRHRGPYEQYF. The rearrangement links TRBV12-2 to TRBJ2-7; TRBD1, the table's D call, lacks a check against the DNA. TRBV12-2 is termed a pseudogene. The CDR3 runs to 13 residues.

Concerning this clonotype itself: Germline is not matched at one junction end, which may reflect a read error. The J gene is TRBJ2-3, the V gene TRBV11-3; the D gene is possibly TRBD2 (6 bases). CDR3 length: 15 residues. Germline V CDR1 and CDR2: SGHNT, YENEEA. CDR3 sequence (DNA): TGTACCAGCAGCCCTATCAGCGGGCACGCAGATACGCAGTATTTT. Protein: CTSSPISGHADTQYF.

In regard to this clonotype: Sequence at one end of the junction differs from germline and may be a read error. V is TRBV4-2 and J is TRBJ2-3; D unresolved. CDR1 and CDR2 (germline): LGHNA, YNFKEQ. This CDR3 spans 16 amino acids. The CDR3 sequence is CASSQEREISTDTEYF. CDR3 DNA sequence: TGTGCCAGCAGCCAAGAGCGTGAGATTAGCACAGATACGGAGTATTTT.

Worth noting for this clonotype: A read error may account for a junction end that differs from germline. The V call is TRBV29-1, the J call TRBJ2-7; weak D call: TRBD2 (6 bases). Germline V gene sequence: CDR1 SQVTM, CDR2 ANQGSEA. The CDR3 totals 12 residues. CDR3 DNA: TGCACCGCAAACGGAGAGGACTACGAGCAATACTTC. Translated, it gives CTANGEDYEQYF.

The chain employs TRBV12-3 or TRBV12-4 and TRBJ1-2; D not certain. This CDR3 spans 12 amino acids. V was trimmed by 5 bases and J by 8 bases, leaving 12 bases between them. CDR3 sequence reads: CASSLRDWGYTF. The CDR3 bases are TGTGCCAGCAGTCTGAGAGATTGGGGCTACACCTTC.